These 20 T cell receptor beta chains were all obtained from the same sample, sequenced in a study of regulatory T cells in long-lasting Graves disease. The TCR beta library used iRepertoire HTBI primers with Arm-PCR amplification of CDR3. From the multiplex PCR reads, TCRdb called clonotypes with MiXCR, one entry per CDR3 protein. The data contain a few hundred thousand distinct CDR3 sequences, around 23% of them seen just once; the ten biggest clones take up less than 30%. Time point described: persistent/refractory GD, antithyroid drugs over 5 years with positive TRAb. Isolated PBMC RNA provided the starting material for the TCR library. The sequenced sample was peripheral blood mononuclear cells (PBMCs), obtained when the disease was refractory, from a patient treated with antithyroid drugs. These receptors came from a woman in her thirties or forties with Graves disease.

This clonotype was found a few times. V gene TRBV25-1 combines with J gene TRBJ2-7, with D possibly TRBD2 on 5 matching bases. V lost 6 bases, J lost 11 bases, and 17 bases lay in between. This CDR3 spans 12 amino acids. Per the germline V gene, CDR1 is MGHDK and CDR2 is SYGVNS. CDR3 loop: CASSPAGLFKYF. The CDR3 coding sequence is TGTGCCAGCAGCCCCGCGGGCCTCTTCAAGTACTTC.

This clonotype was seen more than once but under ten times. The J gene is TRBJ1-1, the V gene TRBV25-1; a weak D match, TRBD1 (5 bases). The CDR3 has 15 amino acids. Trimming took off 3 bases at V and 5 bases at J, with 16 bases between the two ends. In germline, CDR1 is MGHDK, CDR2 SYGVNS. CDR3 sequence reads: CASSDGGVGLTEAFF. CDR3 in DNA: TGTGCCAGCAGTGACGGGGGGGTCGGATTGACTGAAGCTTTCTTT.

This clonotype was detected many times. The chain joins TRBV6-2 or TRBV6-3 to TRBJ1-2; D remains unclear. V lost 0 bases and J lost 8, with 10 bases in between. Germline CDR1 MNHEY, CDR2 SVGEGT. The CDR3 covers 13 residues. The CDR3 DNA reads as TGTGCCAGCAGTTACTCTGCGGGTTCGGGCTACACCTTC. Translation: CASSYSAGSGYTF.

The sample holds many counts of this clonotype. V and J are TRBV28 and TRBJ1-5; D is uncertain. This CDR3 contains 14 residues. The V end was cut by 5 bases, the J end by 0 bases, with 8 bases between. The V gene's germline CDR1 is MDHEN and CDR2 SYDVKM. This chain's CDR3 is CASSPRNSNQPQHF. The CDR3 DNA is TGTGCCAGCAGTCCGCGGAATAGCAATCAGCCCCAGCATTTT.

In its sample, this clonotype was seen many times. J is TRBJ1-1 and V is TRBV28, with D unresolved. The V gene lost 5 bases and the J gene lost 6 bases, with 13 bases spanning the gap. This CDR3 comprises 13 residues. The germline gives CDR1 MDHEN, CDR2 SYDVKM. CDR3 sequence: CASSRTTPPEAFF. The CDR3 nucleotides read TGTGCCAGCAGTCGAACAACCCCCCCTGAAGCTTTCTTT.

This clonotype was counted many times. The rearrangement uses TRBV6-2 or TRBV6-3 and TRBJ1-6, with D possibly matching TRBD1 (5 bases). V lost 0 bases, J lost 6 bases, and 12 bases lay in between. Germline values: CDR1 MNHEY, CDR2 SVGEGT. The CDR3 extends over 16 amino acids. DNA of the CDR3: TGTGCCAGCAGTTACTCCCCAGTCGGGACTAATTCACCCCTCCACTTT. This sequence encodes CASSYSPVGTNSPLHF.

This clonotype has a count of ten or more. CDR3 sequence (DNA): TGTGCCAGCAGTTATAGGGCCGGCTACGAGCAGTACTTC. Its translation: CASSYRAGYEQYF. The J gene is TRBJ2-7, the V gene TRBV28; unclear D gene. With 4 bases removed from V and 3 bases from J, the gap between germline ends came to 10 bases. CDR1 and CDR2 (germline): MDHEN, SYDVKM. CDR3 length: 13 amino acids.

This clonotype was observed many times. V is TRBV28 and J is TRBJ1-6; D might be TRBD1 (5 bases). The CDR3 loop spans 13 amino acids. V was shortened by 1 base and J by 8 bases, with 6 bases between the two germline ends. Germline V gene lookup returns CDR1 MDHEN and CDR2 SYDVKM. The CDR3 protein is CASSLFRDSPLHF. CDR3 bases: TGTGCCAGCAGTTTATTCAGGGATTCACCCCTCCACTTT. Filled out from reference TRBV28 and TRBJ1-6, the complete variable domain reads DVKVTQSSRYLVKRTGEKVFLECVQDMDHENMFWYRQDPGLGLRLIYFSYDVKMKEKGDIPEGYSVSREKKERFSLILESASTNQTSMYLCASSLFRDSPLHFGNGTRLTVT.

The chain recombines TRBV2 with TRBJ1-4, with D perhaps TRBD1 (5 bases). This CDR3 is built from 15 residues. V was clipped by 1 base and J by 2 bases, with 8 bases between them. In germline, CDR1 is SNHLY, CDR2 FYNNEI. For the CDR3, the DNA is TGTGCCAGCAGTGAAGAGCCAGGGACTAATGAAAAACTGTTTTTT. Translated, it gives CASSEEPGTNEKLFF.

The table lists this clonotype with many counts. The chain joins TRBV6-1 to TRBJ2-5, with D possibly matching TRBD2 (5 bases). Germline V gene data show CDR1 as MNHNS and CDR2 as SASEGT. The CDR3 is 12 amino acids. The V end lost 5 bases, the J end lost 14 bases, and 18 bases lay between the germline ends. CDR3 sequence (DNA): TGTGCCAGCAGTCAGACACCGGGATTCACCTACTTC. This translates into CASSQTPGFTYF.

There are a few counts of this clonotype. The genes are TRBV9 and TRBJ1-1, with a tentative D call TRBD1 (6 bases). The CDR3 consists of 16 residues. The V and J ends lost 3 bases and 2 bases respectively, with 17 bases between them. Germline V gives CDR1 SGDLS, CDR2 YYNGEE. This CDR3 is CASSGARTDLNTEAFF. DNA for the CDR3: TGTGCCAGCAGCGGGGCCAGGACAGACCTAAACACTGAAGCTTTCTTT.

This clonotype was detected only a few times. J is TRBJ2-7 and V is TRBV20-1, with TRBD1 matching 10 bases. V shed 6 bases, J shed 7 bases, and the junction held 15 bases outside the gene matches. The CDR3 contains 15 residues. Germline CDR1 reads DFQATT; CDR2 reads SNEGSKA (reference sequence). The CDR3 sequence is CSALPSGQGKGEQYF. As DNA, the CDR3 is TGCAGTGCCCTACCCTCGGGACAGGGGAAAGGGGAGCAGTACTTC.

This clonotype was seen more than once but under ten times. The CDR3 DNA is TGCAGTGCTAGGGGCAGGGGTGTTTTTTCGGAGACCCAGTACTTC. Its translation is CSARGRGVFSETQYF. V is TRBV20-1 and J is TRBJ2-5; D possibly corresponds to TRBD1 (6 bases). The CDR3 spans 15 residues. The ends were cut back, 3 bases at V and 5 bases at J, with 19 bases in the middle. Per the germline V gene, CDR1 is DFQATT and CDR2 is SNEGSKA (reference sequence).

The table lists this clonotype with many counts. The V call is TRBV28, the J call TRBJ1-6; D not resolved. Germline V CDR1 and CDR2: MDHEN, SYDVKM. V was pared by 5 bases and J by 7 bases, with 9 bases between. CDR3 length: 13 residues. CDR3 protein: CASSRKGNSPLHF. The DNA for the CDR3 is TGTGCCAGCAGTCGAAAGGGAAATTCACCCCTCCACTTT.

This clonotype was seen only a few times. This chain links TRBV9 with TRBJ2-7; 8 bases are a match to TRBD1. The CDR3 is made up of 18 amino acids. Unmatched junction bases numbered 16, after V lost 0 bases and J lost 5 bases. Germline V CDR1 and CDR2: SGDLS, YYNGEE. The CDR3 DNA reads as TGTGCCAGCAGCGTAGGGCTTGGCGGGGCAGGGGGCCAAGACGAGCAGTACTTC. Its protein is CASSVGLGGAGGQDEQYF. The whole variable domain, filled in from reference TRBV9 and TRBJ2-7, reads DSGVTQTPKHLITATGQRVTLRCSPRSGDLSVYWYQQSLDQGLQFLIQYYNGEERAKGNILERFSAQQFPDLHSELNLSSLELGDSALYFCASSVGLGGAGGQDEQYFGPGTRLTVT.

This clonotype appeared many times. The chain links TRBV7-9 to TRBJ2-5; D not certain. The V end was cut by 5 bases, the J end by 2 bases, with 15 bases between. Germline V gene sequence: CDR1 SEHNR, CDR2 FQNEAQ (reference sequence). This CDR3 comprises 15 residues. The CDR3 DNA follows: TGTGCCAGCAGCCTGGACGGCCTGAGTCAAGAGACCCAGTACTTC. It encodes CASSLDGLSQETQYF.

This clonotype showed up many times. The V and J genes are TRBV28 and TRBJ2-2, with a possible D match to TRBD1 (6 bases). Trimming left V 5 bases short and J 4 bases short, with 14 bases between. The CDR3 consists of 15 residues. Germline V gene sequence: CDR1 MDHEN, CDR2 SYDVKM. The CDR3 spells CASSDSGAGTGELFF. CDR3 sequence (DNA): TGTGCCAGCAGTGATTCAGGGGCCGGCACCGGGGAGCTGTTTTTT.

In this sample, this clonotype turned up many times. V and J are TRBV11-2 and TRBJ1-1; the D gene is possibly TRBD1 (6 bases). Germline CDR1 is SGHAT and CDR2 is FQNNGV. The V and J ends lost 2 bases and 3 bases respectively, with 10 bases between them. The CDR3 totals 14 residues. CDR3 protein: CASSLWGLDTEAFF. The CDR3 coding sequence is TGTGCCAGCAGCTTATGGGGGCTAGACACTGAAGCTTTCTTT.

The chain links TRBV28 to TRBJ1-3; a weak D match, TRBD1 (6 bases). Trimming pared 7 bases from V and 0 bases from J, leaving 19 bases between. CDR1 and CDR2 from the germline V gene are MDHEN and SYDVKM. This CDR3 contains 17 residues. CDR3 nucleotides: TGTGCCAGCACCTTTCGTTGGGGGGGGGCCTCTGGAAACACCATATATTTT. It encodes CASTFRWGGASGNTIYF.

At least ten counts were recorded for this clonotype. This chain connects TRBV7-3 to TRBJ2-1; D is undetermined. Per the germline V gene, CDR1 is SGHTA and CDR2 is FQGTGA. This CDR3 is built from 12 residues. The V gene lost 2 bases and the J gene lost 8 bases, with 7 bases spanning the gap. The CDR3 is CASSLGGHEQFF. CDR3 coding DNA: TGTGCCAGCAGCTTAGGTGGGCATGAGCAGTTCTTC.